This T cell receptor (beta chain) was found in a study of T cells after yellow fever vaccination. The CDR3 runs 13 residues. Trimming took off 5 bases at V and 4 bases at J, with 11 bases between the two ends. Germline V gene data show CDR1 as SGHTA and CDR2 as FQGNSA. This clonotype was recorded at least ten times. Its antigen is as yet unknown. Study-wide findings and caveats: Most primary-vaccination clones reappeared after the booster (about 95% CD4, about 88% CD8).

It was through 5'RACE template switching that TCR cDNA was made, with a universal primer site and UMIs added. Each CDR3 protein gets one entry after TCRdb re-called the 5' RACE reads with MiXCR. The table shows around 500,000 distinct CDR3 sequences, with less than 25% occurring only once. This TCR came from a man between 18 and 35 years old who received the YFV17D yellow fever vaccine. The chain is built from TRBV7-2 and TRBJ1-1; tentatively, D is TRBD1 (6 bases). Specimen: PBMCs, collected approximately 20 days after the first yellow fever vaccination. In nucleotides, the CDR3 is TGTGCCAGCAGCAGACAACAGGGCACTGAAGCTTTCTTT. Protein sequence: CASSRQQGTEAFF.